This T cell receptor (beta chain) was captured in a study of response to subunit inactivated influenza vaccine. TCRdb passed the RT-PCR reads through MiXCR, listing each CDR3 protein once. The sample yields just under 550,000 distinct CDR3 sequences, around a quarter seen once. The CDR3 is 14 residues long. The V and J ends lost 1 base and 8 bases respectively, with 12 bases between them. In germline, CDR1 is SGHAT, CDR2 FQNNGV. The same data also went into a second study, on T cells expressing NK-cell markers. From that paper: 5'RACE template switching built TCR beta cDNA with unique molecular identifiers. Similarly, these clonotypes led the CD3+CD56-NKG2C+ fraction as well in several donors.

The clonotype comes from a man aged 50 to 59 who received an inactivated influenza vaccine. The chain is built from TRBV11-2 and TRBJ2-1, with D tentatively TRBD2 (6 bases). Source: CD4+ T cells sorted from PBMCs, taken approximately 12 days after vaccination. The CDR3: CASSLAPGGDEQFF. CDR3 coding DNA: TGTGCCAGCAGCTTAGCACCAGGCGGGGATGAGCAGTTCTTC.